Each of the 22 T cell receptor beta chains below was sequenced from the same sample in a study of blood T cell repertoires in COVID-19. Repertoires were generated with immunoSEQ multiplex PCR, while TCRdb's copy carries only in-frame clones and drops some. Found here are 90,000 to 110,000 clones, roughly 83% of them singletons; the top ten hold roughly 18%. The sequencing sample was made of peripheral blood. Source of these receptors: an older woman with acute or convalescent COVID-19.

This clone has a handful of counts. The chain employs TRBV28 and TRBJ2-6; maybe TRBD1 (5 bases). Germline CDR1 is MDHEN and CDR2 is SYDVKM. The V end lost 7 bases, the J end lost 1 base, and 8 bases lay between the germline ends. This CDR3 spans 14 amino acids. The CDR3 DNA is TGTGCCAGCATCCCAGGGTCTGGGGCCAACGTCCTGACTTTC. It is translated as CASIPGSGANVLTF.

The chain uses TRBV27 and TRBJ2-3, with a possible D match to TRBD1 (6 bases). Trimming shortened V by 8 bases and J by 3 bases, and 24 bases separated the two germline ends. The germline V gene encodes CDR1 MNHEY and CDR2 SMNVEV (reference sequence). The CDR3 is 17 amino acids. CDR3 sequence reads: CASSRRDTSKGTDTQYF. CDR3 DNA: TGTGCCAGCTCTCGTCGGGACACCTCCAAGGGTACAGATACGCAGTATTTT.

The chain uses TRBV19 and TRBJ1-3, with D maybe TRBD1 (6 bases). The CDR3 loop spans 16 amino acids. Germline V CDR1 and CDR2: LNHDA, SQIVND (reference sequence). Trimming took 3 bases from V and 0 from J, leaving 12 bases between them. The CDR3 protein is CASSMIGQSSGNTIYF. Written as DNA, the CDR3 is TGTGCCAGTAGTATGATCGGACAGTCCTCTGGAAACACCATATATTTT.

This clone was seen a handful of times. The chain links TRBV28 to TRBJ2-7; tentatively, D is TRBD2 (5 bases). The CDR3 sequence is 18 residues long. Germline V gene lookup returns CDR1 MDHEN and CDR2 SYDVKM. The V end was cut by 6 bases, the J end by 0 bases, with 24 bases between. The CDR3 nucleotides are TGTGCCAGCAGCAGGAGGTTGGTGTCGGACTCCCGCTCCTACGAGCAGTACTTC. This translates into CASSRRLVSDSRSYEQYF. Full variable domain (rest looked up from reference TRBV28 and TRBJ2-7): DVKVTQSSRYLVKRTGEKVFLECVQDMDHENMFWYRQDPGLGLRLIYFSYDVKMKEKGDIPEGYSVSREKKERFSLILESASTNQTSMYLCASSRRLVSDSRSYEQYFGPGTRLTVT.

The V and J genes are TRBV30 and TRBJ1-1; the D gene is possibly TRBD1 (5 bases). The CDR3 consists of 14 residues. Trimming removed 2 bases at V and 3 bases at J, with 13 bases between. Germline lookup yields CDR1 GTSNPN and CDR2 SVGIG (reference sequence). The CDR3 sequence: CAWSFGPGDTEAFF. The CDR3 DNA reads TGTGCCTGGAGTTTCGGACCGGGGGACACTGAAGCTTTCTTT.

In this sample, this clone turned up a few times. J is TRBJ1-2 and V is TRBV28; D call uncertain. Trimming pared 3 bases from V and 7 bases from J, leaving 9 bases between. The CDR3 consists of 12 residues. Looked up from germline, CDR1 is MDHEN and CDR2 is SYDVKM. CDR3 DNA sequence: TGTGCCAGCAGTTTTCCTATAGCTGGCTACACCTTC. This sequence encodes CASSFPIAGYTF.

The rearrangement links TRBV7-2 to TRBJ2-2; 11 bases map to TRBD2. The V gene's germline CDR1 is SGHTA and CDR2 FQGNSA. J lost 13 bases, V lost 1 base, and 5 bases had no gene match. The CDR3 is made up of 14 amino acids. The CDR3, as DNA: TGTGCCAGCAGCTTAGTATCTAGCGGGGGGATGCTGTTTTTT. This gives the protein CASSLVSSGGMLFF.

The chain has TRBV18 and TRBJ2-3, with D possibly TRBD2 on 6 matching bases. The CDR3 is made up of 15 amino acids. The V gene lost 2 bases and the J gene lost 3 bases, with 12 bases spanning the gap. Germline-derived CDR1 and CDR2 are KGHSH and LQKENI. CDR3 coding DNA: TGTGCCAGCTCACCAGTCCGGGGGTCAACAGATACGCAGTATTTT. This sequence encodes CASSPVRGSTDTQYF.

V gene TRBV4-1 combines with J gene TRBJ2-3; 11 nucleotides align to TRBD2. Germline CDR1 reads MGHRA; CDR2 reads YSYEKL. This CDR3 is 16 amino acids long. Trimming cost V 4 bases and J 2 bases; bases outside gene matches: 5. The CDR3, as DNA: TGCGCCAGCAGCCCCCCTAGCGGGGGGCCCACAGATACGCAGTATTTT. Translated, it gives CASSPPSGGPTDTQYF.

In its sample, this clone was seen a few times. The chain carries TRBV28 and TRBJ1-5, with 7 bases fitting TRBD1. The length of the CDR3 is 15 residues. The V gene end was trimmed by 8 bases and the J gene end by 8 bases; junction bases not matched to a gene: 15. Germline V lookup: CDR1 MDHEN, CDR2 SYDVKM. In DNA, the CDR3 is TGTGCCAGCCACACCGGGACAGCCGCTTTGGAGCCCCAGCATTTT. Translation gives CASHTGTAALEPQHF.

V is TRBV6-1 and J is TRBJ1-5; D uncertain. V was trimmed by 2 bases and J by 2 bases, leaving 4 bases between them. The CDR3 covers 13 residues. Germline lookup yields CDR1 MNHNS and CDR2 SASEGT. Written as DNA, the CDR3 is TGTGCCAGCAGTGAACATGGCAATCAGCCCCAGCATTTT. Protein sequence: CASSEHGNQPQHF.

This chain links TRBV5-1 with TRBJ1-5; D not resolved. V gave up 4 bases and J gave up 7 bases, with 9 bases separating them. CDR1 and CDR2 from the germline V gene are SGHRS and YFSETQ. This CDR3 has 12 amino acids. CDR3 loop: CASSPLKQPQHF. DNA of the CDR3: TGCGCCAGCAGCCCCCTAAAACAGCCCCAGCATTTT.

This chain's CDR3 is CASSWGPQGNEQFF. In DNA form, the CDR3 reads TGTGCCAGCAGCTGGGGCCCCCAGGGGAATGAGCAGTTCTTC. The genes are TRBV5-6 and TRBJ2-1, with D maybe TRBD1 (6 bases). Trimming removed 3 bases from V and 7 bases from J, with 14 bases in between. Germline CDR1 and CDR2: SGHDT and YYEEEE. The CDR3 runs to 14 residues.

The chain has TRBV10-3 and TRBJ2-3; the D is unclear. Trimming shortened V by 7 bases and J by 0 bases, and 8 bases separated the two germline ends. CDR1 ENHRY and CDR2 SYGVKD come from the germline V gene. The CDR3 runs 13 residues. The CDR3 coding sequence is TGTGCCATCACCCCAGGCAGCACAGATACGCAGTATTTT. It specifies CAITPGSTDTQYF.

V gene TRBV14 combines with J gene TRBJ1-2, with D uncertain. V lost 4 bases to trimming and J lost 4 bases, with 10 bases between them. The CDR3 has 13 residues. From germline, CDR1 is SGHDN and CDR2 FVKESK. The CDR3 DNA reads TGTGCCAGCAGCCTGGGCTTGGGCTATGGCTACACCTTC. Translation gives CASSLGLGYGYTF.

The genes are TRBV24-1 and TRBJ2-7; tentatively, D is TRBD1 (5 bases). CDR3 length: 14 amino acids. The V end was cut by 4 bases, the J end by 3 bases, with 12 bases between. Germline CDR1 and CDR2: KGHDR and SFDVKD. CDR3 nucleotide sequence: TGTGCCACCAGTGACCCCAGGACACGCTACGAGCAGTACTTC. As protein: CATSDPRTRYEQYF.

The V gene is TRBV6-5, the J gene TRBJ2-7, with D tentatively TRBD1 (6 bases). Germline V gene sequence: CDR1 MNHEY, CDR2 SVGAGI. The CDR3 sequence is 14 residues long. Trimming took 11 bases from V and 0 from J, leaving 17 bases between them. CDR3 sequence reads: CASGAGTDSYEQYF. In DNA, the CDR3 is TGTGCCTCAGGGGCAGGAACCGACTCCTACGAGCAGTACTTC.

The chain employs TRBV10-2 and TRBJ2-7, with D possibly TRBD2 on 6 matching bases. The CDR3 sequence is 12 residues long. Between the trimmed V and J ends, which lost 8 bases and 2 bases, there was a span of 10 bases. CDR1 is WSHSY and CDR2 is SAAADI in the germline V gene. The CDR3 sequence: CASGRLAYEQYF. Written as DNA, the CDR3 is TGCGCCAGCGGGAGACTAGCCTACGAGCAGTACTTC.

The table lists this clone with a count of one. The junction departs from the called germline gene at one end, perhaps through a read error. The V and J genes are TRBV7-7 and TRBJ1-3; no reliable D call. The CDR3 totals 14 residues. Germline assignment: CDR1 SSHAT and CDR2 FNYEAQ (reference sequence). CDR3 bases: TGTGCTAGCAGCTTAGGGCCAGGAGGAAACACCATATATTTT. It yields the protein CASSLGPGGNTIYF.

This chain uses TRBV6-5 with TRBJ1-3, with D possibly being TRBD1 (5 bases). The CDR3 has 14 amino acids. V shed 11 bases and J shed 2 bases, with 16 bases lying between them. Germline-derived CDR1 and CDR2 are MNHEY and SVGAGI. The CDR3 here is CAGATSPTGNTIYF. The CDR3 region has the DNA TGTGCCGGGGCCACTTCTCCTACTGGAAACACCATATATTTT.

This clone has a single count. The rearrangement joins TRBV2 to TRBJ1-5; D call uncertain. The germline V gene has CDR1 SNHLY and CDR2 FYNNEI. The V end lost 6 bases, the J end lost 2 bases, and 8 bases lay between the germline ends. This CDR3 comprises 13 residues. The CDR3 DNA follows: TGTGCCAGCAGAAACAGTGGCAATCAGCCCCAGCATTTT. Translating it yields CASRNSGNQPQHF.

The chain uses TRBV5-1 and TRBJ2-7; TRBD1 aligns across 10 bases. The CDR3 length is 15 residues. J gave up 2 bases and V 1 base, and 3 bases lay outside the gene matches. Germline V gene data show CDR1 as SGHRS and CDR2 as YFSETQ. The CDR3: CASSLPGQGAYEQYF. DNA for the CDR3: TGCGCCAGCAGCTTGCCCGGACAGGGGGCCTACGAGCAGTACTTC.